These 3 T cell receptor beta chains were all obtained from the same sample, sequenced in a study of T cell repertoires in cytomegalovirus infection. From the reads, TCRdb called clonotypes with MiXCR, one entry per CDR3 protein. The table includes 350,000 to 550,000 distinct CDR3 sequences, about 33% detected once. The source material was PBMCs. The receptors originated from a human donor in good health (CMV status not recorded). Some clones in this sample may be carry-over from other donors' samples.

The gene calls are TRBV7-6 and TRBJ2-2; D perhaps matches TRBD1 (6 bases). The germline V gene encodes CDR1 SGHVS and CDR2 FNYEAQ. Trimming took off 4 bases at V and 6 bases at J, with 12 bases between the two ends. The CDR3 contains 14 residues. The CDR3 spells CASSSLGASGELFF. The CDR3 DNA reads TGTGCCAGCAGCTCCTTGGGGGCGTCCGGGGAGCTGTTTTTT.

This clonotype was picked up a small number of times. The chain links TRBV7-3 to TRBJ2-7; no definite D call. CDR3 length: 16 amino acids. Deletions cut 2 bases from V and 7 bases from J, with 21 bases between. Germline CDR1 is SGHTA and CDR2 is FQGTGA. CDR3 bases: TGTGCCAGCAGCTTAGAGGCAGGTGACATACGTATGGAGCAGTACTTC. Amino acid sequence: CASSLEAGDIRMEQYF.

This clonotype was counted many times. The chain couples TRBV7-9 to TRBJ1-1, with a weak D call TRBD1 (5 bases). This CDR3 is built from 15 residues. V was pared by 0 bases and J by 1 base, with 9 bases between. Germline values: CDR1 SEHNR, CDR2 FQNEAQ (reference sequence). CDR3 DNA sequence: TGTGCCAGCAGCTTAGCTGGTCAGGGGAACACTGAAGCTTTCTTT. Encoded protein: CASSLAGQGNTEAFF.